This T cell receptor (beta chain) was sequenced during a study of CD8 T cells in ankylosing spondylitis. Study observations and caveats: Typical of ankylosing spondylitis blood, it appeared, was a TCR beta motif of several highly homologous variants.

V lost 6 bases to trimming and J lost 2 bases; unmatched junction nucleotides: 9. The CDR3 totals 16 residues. Germline assignment: CDR1 MNHEY and CDR2 SMNVEV (reference sequence). TCRdb re-derived calls from the 5' RACE reads in MiXCR, one entry per CDR3 protein. The sample yields some 700,000 distinct CDR3 sequences, 15% to 20% seen once. Only a few counts were recorded for this clonotype. Its target is not known. The chain joins TRBV27 to TRBJ1-2, with 10 nucleotides matching TRBD1. The sequenced sample consisted of blood, either unsorted or a sorted T cell fraction (not recorded which). This clonotype was sampled from a male donor with ankylosing spondylitis. The CDR3 reads CASSPGQGRLNYGYTF. CDR3 DNA sequence: TGTGCCAGCAGCCCGGGACAGGGGCGTTTAAACTATGGCTACACCTTC.